Each of the 13 T cell receptor beta chains below was sequenced from the same sample in a study of CD8+ T cells in alopecia areata. Noted treatment: oral pan-JAK inhibitor, 5-10 mg twice daily. Extracted RNA was reverse transcribed, and the resulting cDNA served as sequencing template. Clones were sequenced by immunoSEQ multiplex PCR, and TCRdb holds only the in-frame ones, with some missing. Counted here are roughly 190,000 clones, around three fifths occurring once; the ten biggest clones make up approximately 1.4%. The specimen was CD4+ T cells sorted from blood, collected at roughly week 49, from a patient treated with tofacitinib. These receptors all stem from a human donor with alopecia areata.

Only one count was recorded for this clone. The chain is built from TRBV15 and TRBJ1-1, with 7 bases lining up with TRBD1. The germline V gene encodes CDR1 LNHNV and CDR2 YYDKDF (reference sequence). V trimming: 0 bases; J trimming: 3 bases; junction bases outside the gene matches: 10. This CDR3 contains 17 residues. CDR3 nucleotides: TGTGCCACCAGCAGAGAGGTCCCAGGGGGATGGGACACTGAAGCTTTCTTT. Protein product: CATSREVPGGWDTEAFF.

This clone has only a few counts. V and J are TRBV4-1 and TRBJ2-2; D is undetermined. V lost 5 bases, J lost 0 bases, and 13 bases lay in between. Germline V CDR1 and CDR2: MGHRA, YSYEKL. The CDR3 runs to 16 residues. The CDR3: CASSYKDGTNTGELFF. The DNA of the CDR3 is TGCGCCAGCAGCTATAAGGACGGTACGAACACCGGGGAGCTGTTTTTT.

This clone was seen only once. This sequence joins TRBV2 and TRBJ2-2; TRBD2 aligns across 7 bases. The germline gives CDR1 SNHLY, CDR2 FYNNEI. This CDR3 has 15 residues. With 2 bases clipped from V and 3 bases from J, the junction kept 3 bases outside the gene matches. CDR3 sequence: CASSEQAGDTGELFF. The CDR3 region has the DNA TGTGCCAGCAGTGAACAGGCGGGGGACACCGGGGAGCTGTTTTTT.

This clone came up once. CDR3 region: CASRAGGSGGELFF. The CDR3 DNA reads TGTGCCAGCAGGGCAGGGGGATCTGGCGGGGAGCTGTTTTTT. This chain links TRBV6-5 with TRBJ2-2; 7 bases match TRBD1. V lost 6 bases and J lost 7; bases outside the gene matches: 8. This CDR3 has 14 amino acids. CDR1 MNHEY and CDR2 SVGAGI come from the germline V gene.

This rearrangement joins TRBV4-2 to TRBJ2-7, with D possibly being TRBD1 (5 bases). The V and J ends lost 6 bases and 3 bases respectively, with 9 bases between them. The CDR3 runs to 12 residues. Per germline, CDR1 LGHNA and CDR2 YNFKEQ. The CDR3 is CASRGPNYEQYF. CDR3 bases: TGTGCCAGCAGGGGGCCAAACTACGAGCAGTACTTC.

V and J are TRBV15 and TRBJ1-2; D is perhaps TRBD1 (5 bases). This CDR3 spans 14 amino acids. V was trimmed by 0 bases and J by 8 bases, leaving 13 bases between them. Germline assignment: CDR1 LNHNV and CDR2 YYDKDF (reference sequence). CDR3 sequence reads: CATSRDVQGTGYTF. The DNA for the CDR3 is TGTGCCACCAGCAGAGATGTCCAGGGTACGGGCTACACCTTC. Variable domain in full (rest from reference TRBV15 and TRBJ1-2): DAMVIQNPRYQVTQFGKPVTLSCSQTLNHNVMYWYQQKSSQAPKLLFHYYDKDFNNEADTPDNFQSRRPNTSFCFLDIRSPGLGDTAMYLCATSRDVQGTGYTFGSGTRLTVV.

This clone was counted between two and nine times. The junction does not match germline at one end; this may be a read error. The chain has TRBV6-1 and TRBJ2-1; TRBD2 is a possible D gene (6 bases). The CDR3 has 17 residues. Germline lookup yields CDR1 MNHNS and CDR2 SASEGT. The DNA of the CDR3 is TGTGCCATCAGTGAGTCGCCGGAGGGCGCAGTAGCAGGGGAGCAGTTCTTC. This translates into CAISESPEGAVAGEQFF.

J is TRBJ2-3 and V is TRBV5-6; 7 nucleotides align to TRBD1. Trimming took 4 bases from V and 4 from J; bases not matched to a gene: 6. CDR1 SGHDT and CDR2 YYEEEE come from the germline V gene. The CDR3 sequence is 14 residues long. CDR3 nucleotides: TGTGCCAGCAGCCCCAACCAGGGGGCAGATACGCAGTATTTT. This gives the protein CASSPNQGADTQYF.

The rearrangement joins TRBV5-1 to TRBJ2-3, with D uncertain. The CDR3 runs to 15 residues. Trimming shortened V by 0 bases and J by 0 bases, and 8 bases separated the two germline ends. Germline V gene sequence: CDR1 SGHRS, CDR2 YFSETQ. The CDR3 region has the DNA TGCGCCAGCAGCTTGGCCGCAGCTAGCACAGATACGCAGTATTTT. Translating gives CASSLAAASTDTQYF.

V is TRBV29-1 and J is TRBJ2-7; 9 nucleotides line up with TRBD1. With 1 base clipped from V and 6 bases from J, the junction kept 4 bases outside the gene matches. The CDR3 spans 13 residues. Germline V gene data show CDR1 as SQVTM and CDR2 as ANQGSEA. CDR3 region: CSVEGQGVGEQYF. CDR3 in DNA: TGCAGCGTTGAAGGACAGGGGGTAGGCGAGCAGTACTTC.

The chain carries TRBV7-2 and TRBJ2-2; 8 bases line up with TRBD2. Germline assignment: CDR1 SGHTA and CDR2 FQGNSA. This CDR3 spans 13 amino acids. V lost 5 bases to trimming and J lost 6 bases; unmatched junction nucleotides: 2. The CDR3 coding sequence is TGTGCCAGCAGCACAGCGGGGGCCGGGGAGCTGTTTTTT. The encoded protein is CASSTAGAGELFF.

This chain connects TRBV29-1 to TRBJ2-3; weak D call: TRBD2 (5 bases). The CDR3 consists of 14 residues. Trimming stripped 3 bases from V and 4 bases from J, with 14 bases between. The V gene's germline CDR1 is SQVTM and CDR2 ANQGSEA. The CDR3 DNA is TGCAGCGTTGATTTCAGCGAAGCGGCAGATACGCAGTATTTT. Protein: CSVDFSEAADTQYF.

The V and J genes are TRBV5-1 and TRBJ2-7, with D perhaps matching TRBD1 or TRBD2 (5 bases each). The germline gives CDR1 SGHRS, CDR2 YFSETQ. With 4 bases removed from V and 1 base from J, the gap between germline ends came to 12 bases. The CDR3 spans 14 residues. Here the CDR3 reads CASSRTQGSYEQYF. In nucleotides, the CDR3 is TGCGCCAGCAGCAGGACTCAGGGATCCTACGAGCAGTACTTC.